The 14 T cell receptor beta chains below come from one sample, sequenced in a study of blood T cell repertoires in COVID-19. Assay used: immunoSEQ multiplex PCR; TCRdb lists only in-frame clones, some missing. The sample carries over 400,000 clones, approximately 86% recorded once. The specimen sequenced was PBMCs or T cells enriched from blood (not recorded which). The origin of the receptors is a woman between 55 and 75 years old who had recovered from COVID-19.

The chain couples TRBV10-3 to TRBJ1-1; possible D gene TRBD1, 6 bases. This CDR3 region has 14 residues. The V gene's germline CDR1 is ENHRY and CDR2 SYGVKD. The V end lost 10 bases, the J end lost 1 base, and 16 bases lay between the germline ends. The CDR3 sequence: CATRGRGGNTEAFF. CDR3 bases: TGTGCCACCAGGGGACGAGGGGGGAACACTGAAGCTTTCTTT.

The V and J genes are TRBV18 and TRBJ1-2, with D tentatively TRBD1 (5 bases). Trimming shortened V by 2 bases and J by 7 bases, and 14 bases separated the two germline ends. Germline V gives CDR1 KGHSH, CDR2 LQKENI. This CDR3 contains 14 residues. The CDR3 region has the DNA TGTGCCAGCTCACCATTAGGAGGGGTCGGTGGCTACACCTTC. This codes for CASSPLGGVGGYTF. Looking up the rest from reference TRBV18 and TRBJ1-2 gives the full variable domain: NAGVMQNPRHLVRRRGQEARLRCSPMKGHSHVYWYRQLPEEGLKFMVYLQKENIIDESGMPKERFSAEFPKEGPSILRIQQVVRGDSAAYFCASSPLGGVGGYTFGSGTRLTVV.

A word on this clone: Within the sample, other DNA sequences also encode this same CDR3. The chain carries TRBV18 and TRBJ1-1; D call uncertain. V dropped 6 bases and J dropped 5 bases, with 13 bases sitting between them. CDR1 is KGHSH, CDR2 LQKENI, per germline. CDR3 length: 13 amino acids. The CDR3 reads CASSPGAGTEAFF. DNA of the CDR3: TGTGCCAGCTCCCCGGGAGCGGGTACTGAAGCTTTCTTT.

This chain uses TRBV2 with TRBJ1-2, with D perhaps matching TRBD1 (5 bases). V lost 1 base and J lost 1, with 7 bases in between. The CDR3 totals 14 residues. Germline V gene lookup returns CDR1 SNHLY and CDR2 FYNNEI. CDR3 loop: CASSEGQGNYGYTF. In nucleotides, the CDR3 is TGTGCCAGCAGTGAAGGGCAGGGTAACTATGGCTACACCTTC.

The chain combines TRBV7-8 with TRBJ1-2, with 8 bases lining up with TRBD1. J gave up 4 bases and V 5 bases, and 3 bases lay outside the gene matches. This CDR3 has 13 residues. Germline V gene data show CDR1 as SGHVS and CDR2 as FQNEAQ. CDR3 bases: TGTGCCAGCAGCCGGGACAGGATCTATGGCTACACCTTC. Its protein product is CASSRDRIYGYTF.

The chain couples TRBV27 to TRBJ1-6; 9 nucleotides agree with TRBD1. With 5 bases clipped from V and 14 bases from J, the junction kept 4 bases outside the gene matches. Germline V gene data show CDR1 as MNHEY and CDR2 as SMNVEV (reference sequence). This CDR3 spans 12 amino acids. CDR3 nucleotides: TGTGCCAGCAGTACAGGGGGCTTGGCCCTCCACTTT. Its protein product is CASSTGGLALHF.

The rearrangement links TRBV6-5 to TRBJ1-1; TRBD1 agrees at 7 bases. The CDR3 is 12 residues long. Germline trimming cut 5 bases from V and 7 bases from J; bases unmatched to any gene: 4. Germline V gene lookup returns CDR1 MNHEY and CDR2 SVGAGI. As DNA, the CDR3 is TGTGCCAGCAGTCTCAGGGGGGATGAAGCTTTCTTT. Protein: CASSLRGDEAFF.

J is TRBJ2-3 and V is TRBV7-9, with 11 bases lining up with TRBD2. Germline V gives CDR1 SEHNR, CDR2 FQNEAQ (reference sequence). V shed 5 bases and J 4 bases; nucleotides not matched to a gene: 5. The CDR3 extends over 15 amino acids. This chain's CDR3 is CASSPSGGRADTQYF. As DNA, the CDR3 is TGTGCCAGCAGCCCTAGCGGGGGGCGCGCAGATACGCAGTATTTT.

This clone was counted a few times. The CDR3 protein is CASSVWVGGGGTDTQYF. CDR3 coding DNA: TGTGCCAGCAGCGTATGGGTAGGGGGCGGGGGCACAGATACGCAGTATTTT. The rearrangement joins TRBV9 to TRBJ2-3, with a tentative D call TRBD1 (7 bases). Trimming left V 1 base short and J 1 base short, with 16 bases between. CDR1 is SGDLS and CDR2 is YYNGEE in the germline V gene. This CDR3 contains 17 residues. Filled out from reference TRBV9 and TRBJ2-3, the complete variable domain reads DSGVTQTPKHLITATGQRVTLRCSPRSGDLSVYWYQQSLDQGLQFLIQYYNGEERAKGNILERFSAQQFPDLHSELNLSSLELGDSALYFCASSVWVGGGGTDTQYFGPGTRLTVL.

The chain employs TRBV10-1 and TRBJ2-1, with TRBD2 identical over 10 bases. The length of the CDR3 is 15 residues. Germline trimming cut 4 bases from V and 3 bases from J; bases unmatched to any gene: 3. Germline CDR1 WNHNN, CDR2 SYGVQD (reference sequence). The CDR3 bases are TGCGCCAGCAGTGCCCAGCGGGGGGGCTACAATGAGCAGTTCTTC. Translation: CASSAQRGGYNEQFF.

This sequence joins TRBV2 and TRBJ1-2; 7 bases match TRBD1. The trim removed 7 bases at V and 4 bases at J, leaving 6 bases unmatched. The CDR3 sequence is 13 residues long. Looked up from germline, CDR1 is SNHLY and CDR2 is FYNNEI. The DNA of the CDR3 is TGTGCCAGCACCCCGGGACAGACCTATGGCTACACCTTC. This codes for CASTPGQTYGYTF.

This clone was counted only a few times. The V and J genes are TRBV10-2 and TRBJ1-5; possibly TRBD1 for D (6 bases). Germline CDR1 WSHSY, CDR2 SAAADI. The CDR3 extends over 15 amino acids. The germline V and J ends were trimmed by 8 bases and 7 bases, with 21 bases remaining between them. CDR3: CASGGGSQGSQPQHF. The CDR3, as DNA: TGCGCCAGCGGAGGTGGATCGCAGGGGAGCCAGCCCCAGCATTTT.

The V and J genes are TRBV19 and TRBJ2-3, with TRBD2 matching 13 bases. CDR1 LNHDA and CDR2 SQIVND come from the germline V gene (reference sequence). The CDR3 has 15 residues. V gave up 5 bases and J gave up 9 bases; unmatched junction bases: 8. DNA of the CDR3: TGTGCCAGTAGTTTGACTAGCGGGGGGATCGGCACGCAGTATTTT. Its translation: CASSLTSGGIGTQYF.

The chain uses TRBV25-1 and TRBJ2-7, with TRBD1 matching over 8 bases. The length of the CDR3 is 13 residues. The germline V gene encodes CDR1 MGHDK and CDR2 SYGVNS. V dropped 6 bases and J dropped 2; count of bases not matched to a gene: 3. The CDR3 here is CASSDRGPYEQYF. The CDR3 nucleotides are TGTGCCAGCAGCGACAGGGGACCCTACGAGCAGTACTTC.